The 5 T cell receptor beta chains below were found in one sample sequenced in a study of blood T cell repertoires in COVID-19 (TCRdb year 2020). To prepare the library, the immunoSEQ multiplex PCR assay was applied. TCRdb's version of the immuneACCESS table is confined to in-frame rearrangements and falls short of the full clone set. An unresolved V gene accounts for under half of the shortfall where checked; the remainder is of unknown origin. In all, the sample holds hundreds of thousands of clones, and roughly 85% of those were seen once. The biggest ten clones account for 4.5% to 6% of the sample. The sample taken for sequencing was peripheral blood. These receptors were obtained from a man in his fifties with active or convalescent COVID-19.

The V and J genes are TRBV29-1 and TRBJ1-4; tentative D call: TRBD1 (6 bases). The V gene's germline CDR1 is SQVTM and CDR2 ANQGSEA. There are 12 residues in the CDR3. Trimming took 5 bases from V and 6 from J, leaving 10 bases between them. The CDR3 sequence: CSVQDSYEKLFF. CDR3 coding DNA: TGCAGCGTTCAGGACAGCTATGAAAAACTGTTTTTT.

This clone came up once. This chain connects TRBV28 to TRBJ2-4; 8 bases fit TRBD1. Germline V gene lookup returns CDR1 MDHEN and CDR2 SYDVKM. The junction had 8 bases not matched to a gene; V was cut back by 4 bases and J by 3 bases. This CDR3 comprises 16 residues. CDR3 nucleotides: TGTGCCAGCAGTTCGTCCGGGACAGGAGGCAAAAACATTCAGTACTTC. It encodes CASSSSGTGGKNIQYF.

The gene calls are TRBV5-6 and TRBJ2-1; no clear D. Germline values: CDR1 SGHDT, CDR2 YYEEEE. The V end was cut by 1 base, the J end by 7 bases, with 6 bases between. The CDR3 is 12 residues long. The CDR3 nucleotides are TGTGCCAGCAGCTTGAGTACTAATGAGCAGTTCTTC. Protein product: CASSLSTNEQFF.

The chain combines TRBV19 with TRBJ1-2, with no clear D. Trimming stripped 3 bases from V and 3 bases from J, with 14 bases between. Germline CDR1 is LNHDA and CDR2 is SQIVND (reference sequence). The CDR3 is made up of 15 amino acids. The CDR3 loop is CASSIVQGRDYGYTF. The DNA of the CDR3 is TGTGCCAGTAGTATCGTCCAAGGGAGGGACTATGGCTACACCTTC.

This clone was recorded only once. The rearrangement links TRBV14 to TRBJ2-1, with 9 nucleotides matching TRBD2. Trimming took 1 base from V and 7 from J; bases not matched to a gene: 8. CDR1 and CDR2 (germline): SGHDN, FVKESK. The CDR3 is 16 amino acids. The CDR3 here is CASSQGGSGSRNEQFF. The CDR3 coding sequence is TGTGCCAGCAGCCAAGGTGGTAGCGGGAGCCGGAATGAGCAGTTCTTC.